A single T cell receptor (beta chain) is shown here with its context. What it binds is unknown. Assay: immunoSEQ multiplex PCR; the TCRdb copy retains only in-frame clones and omits some. The sample consists of roughly 130,000 clones, roughly nine tenths of them appearing once. This sample was taken from a study of T cell responses to AZD1222 COVID-19 vaccine. Study findings and constraints: Close to half of all spike-specific TCRs reportedly target regions of the variants that are unmutated.

The receptor comes from an adult in good health. The sequencing used peripheral blood, collected on day 0 of AZD1222 vaccination.

The CDR3 spells CASSPPEGRSYGYTF. The CDR3 nucleotides are TGTGCCAGCAGCCCACCGGAAGGACGTAGCTATGGCTACACCTTC. This rearrangement joins TRBV3-1 (or the pseudogene TRBV3-2) to TRBJ1-2, with D unresolved. The V end was cut by 4 bases, the J end by 4 bases, with 16 bases between. Germline assignment: CDR1 LGHDT and CDR2 YNNKEL (reference sequence). The CDR3 is made up of 15 amino acids.